Below are 8 T cell receptor beta chains sequenced from a single sample in a study of OX40 agonist ivuxolimab in advanced cancers. The assay was immunoSEQ multiplex PCR, and TCRdb's table has in-frame clones only and misses some. Counted here are about 98,000 clones, around 85% occurring once; the ten biggest clones make up 0.82%. Sequences were derived from CD4+ or CD8+ T cells sorted from blood, sampled in a trial of the OX40 agonist ivuxolimab. The receptor source for this set is an adult with an advanced solid tumor such as melanoma, head and neck, liver or kidney cancer.

V and J are TRBV6-1 and TRBJ2-2; D ambiguous. The V gene lost 7 bases and the J gene lost 1 base, with 7 bases spanning the gap. Germline CDR1 MNHNS, CDR2 SASEGT. This CDR3 is built from 13 residues. CDR3 bases: TGTGCCAGCACCCCCAGGAACACCGGGGAGCTGTTTTTT. It encodes CASTPRNTGELFF.

The chain recombines TRBV29-1 with TRBJ1-3; D unclear. CDR1 is SQVTM, CDR2 ANQGSEA, per germline. V was pared by 5 bases and J by 3 bases, with 5 bases between. The CDR3 has 11 residues. Here the CDR3 DNA reads TGCAGCGTTTTAATTGGAAACACCATATATTTT. It codes for CSVLIGNTIYF.

The genes are TRBV9 and TRBJ1-5; weak D call: TRBD1 (6 bases). The CDR3 loop spans 13 amino acids. Germline V gene sequence: CDR1 SGDLS, CDR2 YYNGEE. V lost 3 bases, J lost 3 bases, and 7 bases lay in between. The CDR3 DNA reads TGTGCCAGCAGCGGGACAGTCAATCAGCCCCAGCATTTT. It specifies CASSGTVNQPQHF.

This rearrangement joins TRBV4-3 to TRBJ2-1, with D possibly matching TRBD2 (6 bases). Trimming cost V 0 bases and J 7 bases, with 16 bases left between them. Germline lookup yields CDR1 LGHNA and CDR2 YSLEER. This CDR3 has 16 residues. CDR3 amino acids: CASSQEGPGVGNEQFF. DNA for the CDR3: TGCGCCAGCAGCCAAGAAGGTCCGGGAGTAGGGAATGAGCAGTTCTTC.

This clone was recorded once. The rearrangement joins TRBV6-5 to TRBJ2-1; D remains ambiguous. Germline CDR1 MNHEY, CDR2 SVGAGI. The V gene lost 4 bases and the J gene lost 7 bases, with 8 bases spanning the gap. The CDR3 has 12 amino acids. DNA of the CDR3: TGTGCCAGCAGTTCCCCCTTGAATGAGCAGTTCTTC. This gives the protein CASSSPLNEQFF.

This clone was recorded a few times. The genes are TRBV6-5 and TRBJ1-6; D remains ambiguous. CDR3 length: 13 residues. CDR1 MNHEY and CDR2 SVGAGI come from the germline V gene. The V end was cut by 6 bases, the J end by 3 bases, with 6 bases between. The CDR3 region is CASRPDYNSPLHF. The CDR3 DNA reads TGTGCCAGCAGACCCGACTATAATTCACCCCTCCACTTT.

This clone was picked up a small number of times. CDR3: CASSQEVGPRQHF. In DNA, the CDR3 is TGCGCCAGCAGCCAAGAAGTGGGCCCTCGCCAGCATTTT. J is TRBJ1-5 and V is TRBV4-3; D gene ambiguous. The CDR3 is 13 residues long. V was shortened by 0 bases and J by 12 bases, with 12 bases between the two germline ends. CDR1 and CDR2 (germline): LGHNA, YSLEER.

This clone has a single count. The rearrangement links TRBV7-2 to TRBJ2-7; no clear D gene. Between the trimmed V and J ends, which lost 6 bases and 4 bases, there was a span of 13 bases. This CDR3 comprises 13 residues. Germline assignment: CDR1 SGHTA and CDR2 FQGNSA. The CDR3 loop is CASSSHGFYEQYF. CDR3 DNA: TGTGCCAGCAGTTCCCATGGCTTTTACGAGCAGTACTTC.